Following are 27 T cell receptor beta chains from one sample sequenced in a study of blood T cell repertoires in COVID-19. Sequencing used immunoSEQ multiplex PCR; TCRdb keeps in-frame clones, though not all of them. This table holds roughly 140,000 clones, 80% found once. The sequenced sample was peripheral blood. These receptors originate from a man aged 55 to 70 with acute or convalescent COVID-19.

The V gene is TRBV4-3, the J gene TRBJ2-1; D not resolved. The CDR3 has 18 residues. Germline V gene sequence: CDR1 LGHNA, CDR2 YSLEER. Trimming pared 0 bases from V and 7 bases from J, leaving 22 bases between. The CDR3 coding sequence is TGCGCCAGCAGCCAAGATCCCCCCTTTTTCAACTCATGGAATGAGCAGTTCTTC. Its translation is CASSQDPPFFNSWNEQFF.

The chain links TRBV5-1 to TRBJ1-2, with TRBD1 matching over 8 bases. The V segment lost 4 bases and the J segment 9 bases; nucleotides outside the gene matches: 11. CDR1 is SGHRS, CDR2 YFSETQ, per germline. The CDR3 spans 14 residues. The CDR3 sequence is CASSALGQESRYTF. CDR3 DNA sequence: TGCGCCAGCAGCGCACTGGGACAGGAGTCTCGCTACACCTTC.

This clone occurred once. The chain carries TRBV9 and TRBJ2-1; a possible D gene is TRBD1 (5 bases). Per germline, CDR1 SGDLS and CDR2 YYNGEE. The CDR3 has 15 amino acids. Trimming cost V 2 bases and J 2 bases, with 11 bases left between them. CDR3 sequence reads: CASSVQGGAYNEQFF. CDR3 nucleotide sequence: TGTGCCAGCAGCGTCCAGGGTGGGGCCTACAATGAGCAGTTCTTC.

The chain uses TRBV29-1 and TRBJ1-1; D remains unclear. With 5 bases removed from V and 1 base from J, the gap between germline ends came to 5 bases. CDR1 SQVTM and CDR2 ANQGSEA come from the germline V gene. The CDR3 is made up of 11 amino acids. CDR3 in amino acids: CSVLRNTEAFF. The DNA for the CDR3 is TGCAGCGTTCTGCGGAACACTGAAGCTTTCTTT.

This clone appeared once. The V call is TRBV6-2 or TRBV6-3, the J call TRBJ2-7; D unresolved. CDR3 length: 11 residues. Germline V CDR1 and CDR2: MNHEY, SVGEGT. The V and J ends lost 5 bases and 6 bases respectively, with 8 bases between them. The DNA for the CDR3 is TGTGCCAGCAGTGACATGCTCGAGCAGTACTTC. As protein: CASSDMLEQYF.

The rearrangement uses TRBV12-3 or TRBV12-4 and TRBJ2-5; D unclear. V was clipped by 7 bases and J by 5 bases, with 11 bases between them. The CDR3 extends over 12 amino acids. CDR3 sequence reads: CASTLPPETQYF. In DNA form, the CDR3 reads TGTGCCAGCACCCTCCCCCCGGAGACCCAGTACTTC.

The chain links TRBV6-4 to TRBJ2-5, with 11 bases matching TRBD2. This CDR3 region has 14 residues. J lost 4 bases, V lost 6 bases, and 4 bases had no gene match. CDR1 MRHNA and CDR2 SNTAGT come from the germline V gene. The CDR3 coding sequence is TGTGCCAGCAGCCCAGGGACTAGCGGAGAGACCCAGTACTTC. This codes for CASSPGTSGETQYF.

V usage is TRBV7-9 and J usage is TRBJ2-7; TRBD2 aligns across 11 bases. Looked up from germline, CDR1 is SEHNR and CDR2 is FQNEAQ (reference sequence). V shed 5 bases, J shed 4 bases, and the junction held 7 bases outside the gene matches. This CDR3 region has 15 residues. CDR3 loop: CASSKRLAGRYEQYF. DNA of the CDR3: TGTGCCAGCAGCAAACGACTAGCGGGAAGGTACGAGCAGTACTTC.

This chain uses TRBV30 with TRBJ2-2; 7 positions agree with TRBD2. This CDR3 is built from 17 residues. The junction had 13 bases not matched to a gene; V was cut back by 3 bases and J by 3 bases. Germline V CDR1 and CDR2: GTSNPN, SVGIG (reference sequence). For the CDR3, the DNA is TGTGCCTGGAGACGCCCAAGGGGAGGGGCAGACACCGGGGAGCTGTTTTTT. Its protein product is CAWRRPRGGADTGELFF.

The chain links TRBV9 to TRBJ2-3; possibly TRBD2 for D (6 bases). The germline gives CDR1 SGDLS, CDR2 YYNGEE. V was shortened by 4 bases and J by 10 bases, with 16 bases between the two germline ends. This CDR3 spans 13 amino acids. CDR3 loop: CASSRDSPSPQYF. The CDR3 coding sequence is TGTGCCAGCAGCAGGGACTCCCCGTCCCCGCAGTATTTT.

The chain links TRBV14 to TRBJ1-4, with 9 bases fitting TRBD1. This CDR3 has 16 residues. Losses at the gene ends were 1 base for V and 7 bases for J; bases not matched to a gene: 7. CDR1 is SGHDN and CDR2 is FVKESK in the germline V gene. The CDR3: CASSQVIGTGREKLFF. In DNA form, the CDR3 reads TGTGCCAGCAGCCAAGTGATCGGGACAGGGCGTGAAAAACTGTTTTTT. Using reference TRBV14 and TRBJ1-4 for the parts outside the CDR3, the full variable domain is EAGVTQFPSHSVIEKGQTVTLRCDPISGHDNLYWYRRVMGKEIKFLLHFVKESKQDESGMPNNRFLAERTGGTYSTLKVQPAELEDSGVYFCASSQVIGTGREKLFFGSGTQLSVL.

The CDR3 protein is CASSEKGALNTEAFF. Here the CDR3 DNA reads TGTGCCAGCAGTGAAAAGGGGGCCCTGAACACTGAAGCTTTCTTT. The chain joins TRBV6-1 to TRBJ1-1; TRBD1 agrees at 7 bases. The V gene end was trimmed by 2 bases and the J gene end by 0 bases; junction bases not matched to a gene: 3. This CDR3 region has 15 residues. CDR1 and CDR2 (germline): MNHNS, SASEGT.

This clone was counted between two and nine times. The CDR3 spells CASSQGPVLAGGLDNEQFF. CDR3 DNA sequence: TGTGCCAGCAGCCAAGGCCCTGTCCTAGCGGGGGGGCTAGACAATGAGCAGTTCTTC. V is TRBV4-2 and J is TRBJ2-1; 12 bases align to TRBD2. Germline CDR1 and CDR2: LGHNA and YNFKEQ. The trim removed 1 base at V and 5 bases at J, leaving 12 bases unmatched. This CDR3 has 19 residues.

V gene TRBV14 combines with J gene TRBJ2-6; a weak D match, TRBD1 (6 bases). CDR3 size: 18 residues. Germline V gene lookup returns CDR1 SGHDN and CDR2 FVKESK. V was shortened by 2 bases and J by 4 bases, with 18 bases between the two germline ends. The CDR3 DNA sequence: TGTGCCAGCAGCCAATTGGCAGGGGTGGTTAGGGGGGCCAACGTCCTGACTTTC. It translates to CASSQLAGVVRGANVLTF.

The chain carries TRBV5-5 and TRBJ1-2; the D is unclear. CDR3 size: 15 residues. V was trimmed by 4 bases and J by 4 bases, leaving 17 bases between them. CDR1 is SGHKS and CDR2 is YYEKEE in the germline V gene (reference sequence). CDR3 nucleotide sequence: TGTGCCAGCAGCGTGGATACCGCAGGACTCTATGGCTACACCTTC. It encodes CASSVDTAGLYGYTF.

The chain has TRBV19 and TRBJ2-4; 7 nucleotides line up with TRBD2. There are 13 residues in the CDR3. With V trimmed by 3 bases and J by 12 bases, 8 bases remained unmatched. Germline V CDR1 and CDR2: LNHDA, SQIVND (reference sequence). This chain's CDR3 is CASSMGWGTNQYF. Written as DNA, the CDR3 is TGTGCCAGTAGTATGGGGTGGGGGACTAATCAGTACTTC.

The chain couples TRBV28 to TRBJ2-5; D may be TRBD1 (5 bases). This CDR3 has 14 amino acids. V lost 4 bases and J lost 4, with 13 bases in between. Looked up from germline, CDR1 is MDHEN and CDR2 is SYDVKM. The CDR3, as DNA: TGTGCCAGCAGTTGGGGCTCTTGGGTAGAGACCCAGTACTTC. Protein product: CASSWGSWVETQYF.

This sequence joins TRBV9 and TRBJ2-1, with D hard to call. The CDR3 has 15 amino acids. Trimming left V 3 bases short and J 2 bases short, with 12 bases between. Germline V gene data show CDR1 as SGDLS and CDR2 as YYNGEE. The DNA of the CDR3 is TGTGCCAGCAGCGGGCAGGTTCACGCCTACAATGAGCAGTTCTTC. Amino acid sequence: CASSGQVHAYNEQFF.

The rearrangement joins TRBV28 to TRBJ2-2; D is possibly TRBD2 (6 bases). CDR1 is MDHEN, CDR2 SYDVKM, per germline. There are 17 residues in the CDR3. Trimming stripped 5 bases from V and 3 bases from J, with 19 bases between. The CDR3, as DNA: TGTGCCAGCAGTCCACTCCCGACTAGTCGTGACACCGGGGAGCTGTTTTTT. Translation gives CASSPLPTSRDTGELFF.

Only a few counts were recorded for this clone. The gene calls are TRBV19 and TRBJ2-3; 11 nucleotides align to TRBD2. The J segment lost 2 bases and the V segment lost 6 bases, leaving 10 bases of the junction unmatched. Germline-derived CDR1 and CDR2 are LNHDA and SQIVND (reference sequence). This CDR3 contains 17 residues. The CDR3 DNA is TGTGCCAGTAGCGCTCCGGGACTAGCGGATTTCACAGATACGCAGTATTTT. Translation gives CASSAPGLADFTDTQYF. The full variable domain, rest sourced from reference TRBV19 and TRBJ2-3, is DGGITQSPKYLFRKEGQNVTLSCEQNLNHDAMYWYRQDPGQGLRLIYYSQIVNDFQKGDIAEGYSVSREKKESFPLTVTSAQKNPTAFYLCASSAPGLADFTDTQYFGPGTRLTVL.

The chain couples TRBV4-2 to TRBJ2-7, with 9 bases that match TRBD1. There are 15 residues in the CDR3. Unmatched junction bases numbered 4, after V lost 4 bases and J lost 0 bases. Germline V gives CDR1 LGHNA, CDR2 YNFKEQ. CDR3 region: CASSRGQGSSYEQYF. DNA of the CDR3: TGTGCCAGCAGCCGAGGACAGGGGAGCTCCTACGAGCAGTACTTC.

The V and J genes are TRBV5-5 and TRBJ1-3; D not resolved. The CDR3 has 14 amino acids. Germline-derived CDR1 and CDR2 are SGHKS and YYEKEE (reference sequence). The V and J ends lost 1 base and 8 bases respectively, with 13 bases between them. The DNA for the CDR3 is TGTGCCAGCAGCTTGACCACCAATGCGGACACCATATATTTT. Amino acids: CASSLTTNADTIYF.

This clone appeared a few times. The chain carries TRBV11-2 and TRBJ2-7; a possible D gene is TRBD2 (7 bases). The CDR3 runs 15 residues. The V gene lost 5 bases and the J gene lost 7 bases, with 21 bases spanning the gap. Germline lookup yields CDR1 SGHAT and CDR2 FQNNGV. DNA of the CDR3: TGTGCCAGCAGCCCCGGCGCGGGGGCGCAGGGGGAGCAGTACTTC. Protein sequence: CASSPGAGAQGEQYF.

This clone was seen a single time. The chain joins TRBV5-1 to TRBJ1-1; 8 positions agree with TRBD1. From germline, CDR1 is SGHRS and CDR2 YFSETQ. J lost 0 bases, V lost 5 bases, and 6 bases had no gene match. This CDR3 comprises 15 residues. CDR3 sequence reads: CASRTGAIMNTEAFF. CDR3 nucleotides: TGCGCCAGCAGGACAGGGGCCATCATGAACACTGAAGCTTTCTTT.

The CDR3 DNA reads as TGTGCCATCAGTGAGGGACAGGGGGGTATCGGGGAGCTGTTTTTT. Residues: CAISEGQGGIGELFF. V is TRBV10-3 and J is TRBJ2-2, with 10 bases fitting TRBD1. The CDR3 covers 15 residues. The J segment lost 7 bases and the V segment lost 2 bases, leaving 4 bases of the junction unmatched. Germline lookup yields CDR1 ENHRY and CDR2 SYGVKD.

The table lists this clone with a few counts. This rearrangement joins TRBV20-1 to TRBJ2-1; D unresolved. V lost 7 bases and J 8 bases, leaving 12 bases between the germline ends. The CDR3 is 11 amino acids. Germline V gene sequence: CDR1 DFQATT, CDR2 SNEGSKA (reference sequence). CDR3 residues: CSVQAVHEQFF. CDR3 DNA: TGCAGTGTTCAAGCCGTCCATGAGCAGTTCTTC.

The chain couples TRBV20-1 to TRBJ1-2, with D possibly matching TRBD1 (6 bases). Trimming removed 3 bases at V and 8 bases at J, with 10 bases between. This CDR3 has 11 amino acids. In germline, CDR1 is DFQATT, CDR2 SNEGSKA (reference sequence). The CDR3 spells CSASTGPGYTF. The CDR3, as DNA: TGCAGTGCTAGTACAGGGCCCGGCTACACCTTC.